Below, 8 T cell receptor beta chains from the same sample are listed, as sequenced in a study of siplizumab effects on memory and regulatory T cells. This table comes from immunoSEQ multiplex PCR, and its TCRdb copy is limited to in-frame clones, with some not included. The table has tens of thousands of clones, 93% seen once. The specimen was CD8+ T cells sorted from blood. These receptors came from a human donor in good health.

The chain combines TRBV6-6 with TRBJ1-2, with a weak D call TRBD1 (5 bases). Germline V gives CDR1 MNHNY, CDR2 SVGAGI (reference sequence). The CDR3 covers 11 residues. V was clipped by 4 bases and J by 7 bases, with 7 bases between them. The CDR3 nucleotides are TGTGCCAGCAGTTCAGGGTTTGGCTACACCTTC. Translation gives CASSSGFGYTF.

The J gene is TRBJ2-7, the V gene TRBV28; the D gene is possibly TRBD2 (6 bases). V lost 4 bases, J lost 0 bases, and 10 bases lay in between. The CDR3 runs 14 residues. The germline V gene has CDR1 MDHEN and CDR2 SYDVKM. The CDR3 protein is CASSSRTTSYEQYF. CDR3 sequence (DNA): TGTGCCAGCAGTTCCCGGACTACCTCCTACGAGCAGTACTTC.

The genes are TRBV30 and TRBJ2-7, with TRBD2 matching over 7 bases. The CDR3 is 13 amino acids. Germline CDR1 reads GTSNPN; CDR2 reads SVGIG (reference sequence). Trimming at V came to 4 bases and at J to 4 bases, leaving 7 bases not matched to a gene. CDR3 amino acids: CAWNAGVKYEQYF. DNA of the CDR3: TGTGCCTGGAACGCGGGGGTGAAATACGAGCAGTACTTC.

The chain has TRBV29-1 and TRBJ2-5; 7 bases fit TRBD2. The DNA end is a closer match to TRBJ2-7, so the J assignment may be wrong. The length of the CDR3 is 12 residues. The germline V gene encodes CDR1 SQVTM and CDR2 ANQGSEA. This CDR3 is CSVGGVSYEQYF. CDR3 DNA sequence: TGCAGCGTGGGGGGGGTGTCCTACGAGCAGTACTTC.

The chain uses TRBV18 and TRBJ2-3; TRBD2 matches 14 bases. This CDR3 region has 16 residues. Germline loops: CDR1 KGHSH, CDR2 LQKENI. The V segment lost 3 bases and the J segment 6 bases; nucleotides outside the gene matches: 5. The CDR3 sequence: CASSPLGTSGGDTQYF. CDR3 DNA sequence: TGTGCCAGCTCACCTTTGGGGACTAGCGGGGGTGATACGCAGTATTTT. Full variable domain (missing parts from reference TRBV18 and TRBJ2-3): NAGVMQNPRHLVRRRGQEARLRCSPMKGHSHVYWYRQLPEEGLKFMVYLQKENIIDESGMPKERFSAEFPKEGPSILRIQQVVRGDSAAYFCASSPLGTSGGDTQYFGPGTRLTVL.

This chain connects TRBV5-4 to TRBJ2-1, with D unclear. This CDR3 has 11 residues. The V and J ends lost 2 bases and 5 bases respectively, with 2 bases between them. The germline V gene encodes CDR1 SGHNT and CDR2 YYREEE (reference sequence). CDR3 nucleotides: TGTGCCAGCAGCTTTAACAATGAGCAGTTCTTC. Translation gives CASSFNNEQFF.

V and J are TRBV11-2 and TRBJ2-3, with D possibly being TRBD2 (6 bases). V lost 5 bases and J lost 0, with 15 bases in between. CDR3 size: 16 residues. Germline loops: CDR1 SGHAT, CDR2 FQNNGV. Here the CDR3 DNA reads TGTGCCAGCAGCCCCCGAGCCGGGGGTAGCACAGATACGCAGTATTTT. Its translation: CASSPRAGGSTDTQYF.

The chain uses TRBV6-1 and TRBJ2-3; TRBD1 matches at 7 bases. Germline assignment: CDR1 MNHNS and CDR2 SASEGT. The CDR3 totals 15 residues. J gave up 3 bases and V 6 bases, and 9 bases lay outside the gene matches. This CDR3 is CASRGTGVGTDTQYF. The DNA of the CDR3 is TGTGCCAGCAGGGGAACAGGGGTTGGGACAGATACGCAGTATTTT.